The present TCR beta chain was sequenced within a study of cytomegalovirus exposure and HLA in healthy donors. In the case of this clone: What it binds is not known. One end of the junction is discordant with germline, which a read error may explain.

The CDR3 length is 16 residues. CDR1 and CDR2 from the germline V gene are SEHNR and FQNEAQ (reference sequence). Study-wide results and limits: Reports state that TCR beta sequences accurately predicted most subjects' HLA-A and HLA-B alleles.

PCR employed 60 Vbeta and 13 Jbeta primers. Measured with immunoSEQ multiplex PCR; TCRdb has only the in-frame clones, and not every one. The table has more than 110,000 clones, 80% to 85% seen once. This TCR was sampled from a male donor in good health and CMV-seropositive. The sample was PBMCs. The chain carries TRBV7-9 and TRBJ1-1, with D tentatively TRBD1 (6 bases). The CDR3 DNA is TGTTCCAGCAGCTTAGGCCCTGAGGGGGAGGGCACTGAAGCTTTCTTT. Translated: CSSSLGPEGEGTEAFF.